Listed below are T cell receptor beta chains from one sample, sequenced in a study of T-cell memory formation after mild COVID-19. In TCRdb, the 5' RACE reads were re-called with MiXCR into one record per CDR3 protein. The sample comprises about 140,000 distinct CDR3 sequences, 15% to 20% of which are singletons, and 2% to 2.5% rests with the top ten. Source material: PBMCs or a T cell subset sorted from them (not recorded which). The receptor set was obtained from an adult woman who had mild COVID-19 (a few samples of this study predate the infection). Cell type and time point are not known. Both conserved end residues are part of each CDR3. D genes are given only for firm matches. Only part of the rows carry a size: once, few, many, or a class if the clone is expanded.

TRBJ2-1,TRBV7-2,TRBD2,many,CASSLAPSGTSLNEQFF,TGTGCCAGCAGCTTAGCCCCTTCCGGGACTAGCCTCAATGAGCAGTTCTTC
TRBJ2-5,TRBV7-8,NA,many,CASSSEGTQYF,TGTGCCAGCAGCTCAGAAGGGACCCAGTACTTC
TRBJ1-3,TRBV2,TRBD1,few,CASRTGSGNTIYF,TGTGCCAGCAGGACAGGGTCCGGAAACACCATATATTTT
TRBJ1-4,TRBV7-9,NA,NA,CASSLFGWEGNEKLFF,TGTGCCAGCAGCTTATTCGGATGGGAGGGAAATGAAAAACTGTTTTTT
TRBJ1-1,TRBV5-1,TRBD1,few,CASSTDPGGTNTEAFF,TGCGCCAGCAGCACCGACCCAGGGGGTACGAACACTGAAGCTTTCTTT
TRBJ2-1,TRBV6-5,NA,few,CASSYRGSYQNEQFF,TGTGCCAGCAGTTACAGGGGGTCCTACCAAAATGAGCAGTTCTTC
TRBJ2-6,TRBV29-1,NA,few,CSVRSSGANVLTF,TGCAGCGTCCGGAGCTCTGGGGCCAACGTCCTGACTTTC
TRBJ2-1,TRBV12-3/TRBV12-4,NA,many,CASSLSSDQFF,TGTGCCAGCAGTTTGAGTTCGGATCAGTTCTTC
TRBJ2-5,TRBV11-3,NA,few,CASSLGGRGETQYF,TGTGCCAGCAGCTTAGGGGGTAGAGGAGAGACCCAGTACTTC
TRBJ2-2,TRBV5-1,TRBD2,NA,CASSSSYRLAGGQGELFF,TGCGCCAGCAGCTCCTCTTACCGACTAGCGGGGGGGCAGGGGGAGCTGTTTTTT
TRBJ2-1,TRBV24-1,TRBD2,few,CATSRSGNSYNEQFF,TGTGCCACCAGCCGTAGCGGGAACAGCTACAATGAGCAGTTCTTC
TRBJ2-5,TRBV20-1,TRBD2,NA,CSVGTSGSKETQYF,TGCAGTGTTGGGACTAGCGGGAGTAAAGAGACCCAGTACTTC
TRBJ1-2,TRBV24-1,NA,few,CATSDFRTGYTF,TGTGCCACCAGTGATTTCCGGACGGGCTACACCTTC
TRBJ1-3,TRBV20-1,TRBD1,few,CSARVWPGQGADGNTIYF,TGCAGTGCTAGAGTTTGGCCGGGACAGGGGGCGGACGGAAACACCATATATTTT
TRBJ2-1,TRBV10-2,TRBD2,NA,CASRELHGGARGEQFF,TGCGCCAGCCGCGAGCTCCACGGGGGGGCGCGGGGTGAGCAGTTCTTC
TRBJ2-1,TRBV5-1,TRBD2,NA,CASSWSSGGANEQFF,TGCGCCAGCAGCTGGAGTAGCGGGGGAGCCAATGAGCAGTTCTTC
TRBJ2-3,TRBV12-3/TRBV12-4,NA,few,CASSLAGVLGDTQYF,TGTGCCAGCAGTTTAGCGGGGGTTCTGGGAGATACGCAGTATTTT
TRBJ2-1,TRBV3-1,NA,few,CASSRGNEQFF,TGTGCCAGCAGCCGGGGCAATGAGCAGTTCTTC
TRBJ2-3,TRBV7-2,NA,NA,CASSDRTVSTDTQYF,TGTGCCAGCAGCGACCGGACAGTTAGCACAGATACGCAGTATTTT
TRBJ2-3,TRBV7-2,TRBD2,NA,CASSPGLGGTDTQYF,TGTGCCAGCAGCCCGGGACTAGGGGGCACAGATACGCAGTATTTT
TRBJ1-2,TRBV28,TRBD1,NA,CASSLTSGTGNSYGYTF,TGTGCCAGCAGTCTGACCTCCGGGACAGGGAATTCCTATGGCTACACCTTC
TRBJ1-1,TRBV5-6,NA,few,CASSTRRPNTEAFF,TGTGCCAGCAGCACACGAAGGCCGAACACTGAAGCTTTCTTT
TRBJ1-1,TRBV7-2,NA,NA,CASSLARRNTEAFF,TGTGCCAGCAGCTTAGCCAGGCGAAACACTGAAGCTTTCTTT
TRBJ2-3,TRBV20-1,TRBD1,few,CSARGSGTGGTDTQYF,TGCAGTGCTAGAGGCTCCGGGACAGGGGGCACAGATACGCAGTATTTT
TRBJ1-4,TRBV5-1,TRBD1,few,CASSGAGQGGEKLFF,TGCGCCAGCAGCGGGGCTGGACAGGGCGGTGAAAAACTGTTTTTT
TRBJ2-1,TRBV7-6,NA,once,CASSHASNNEQFF,TGTGCCAGCAGCCACGCGAGTAACAATGAGCAGTTCTTC
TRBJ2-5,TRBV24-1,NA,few,CATSATGRETQYF,TGTGCCACCAGTGCGACGGGGAGAGAGACCCAGTACTTC
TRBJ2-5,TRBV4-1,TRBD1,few,CASSPQTGGPQETQYF,TGCGCCAGCAGCCCCCAGACAGGGGGCCCCCAAGAGACCCAGTACTTC
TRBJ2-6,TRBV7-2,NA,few,CASSHSPGSRSGANVLTF,TGTGCCAGCAGCCACTCTCCAGGATCGAGGAGTGGGGCCAACGTCCTGACTTTC
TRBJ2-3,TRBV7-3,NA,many,CASSPGLSDTQYF,TGTGCCAGCAGCCCCGGGCTTTCGGATACGCAGTATTTT
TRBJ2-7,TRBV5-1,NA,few,CASSFDLQVYEQYF,TGCGCCAGCAGCTTCGACTTACAGGTCTACGAGCAGTACTTC
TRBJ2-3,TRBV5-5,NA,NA,CASREVGTPDTQYF,TGTGCCAGCAGAGAAGTTGGGACACCAGATACGCAGTATTTT
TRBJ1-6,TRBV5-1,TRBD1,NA,CASSVSGQDNSPLHF,TGCGCCAGCAGCGTGTCGGGACAGGATAATTCACCCCTCCACTTT
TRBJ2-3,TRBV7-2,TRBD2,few,CASSRGLAGAATDTQYF,TGTGCCAGCAGCAGGGGACTAGCGGGAGCCGCCACAGATACGCAGTATTTT
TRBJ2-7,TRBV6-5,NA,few,CASSYSPGEQYF,TGTGCCAGCAGTTACTCCCCGGGGGAGCAGTACTTC
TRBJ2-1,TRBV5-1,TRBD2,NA,CASSRTRFDEQFF,TGCGCCAGCAGCAGGACTAGATTCGATGAGCAGTTCTTC
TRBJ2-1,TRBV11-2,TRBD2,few,CASSLRPSGDNEQFF,TGTGCCAGCAGCTTAAGGCCTAGCGGGGACAATGAGCAGTTCTTC
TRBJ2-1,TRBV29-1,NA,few,CSVDHLQGRLQFF,TGCAGCGTTGACCATTTACAGGGGAGGTTGCAGTTCTTC
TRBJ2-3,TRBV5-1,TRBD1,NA,CASSLQGVSDTQYF,TGCGCCAGCAGCTTACAGGGGGTCTCGGATACGCAGTATTTT
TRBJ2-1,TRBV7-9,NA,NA,CASSPRRARGDNEQFF,TGTGCCAGCAGCCCACGACGGGCTAGGGGAGACAATGAGCAGTTCTTC